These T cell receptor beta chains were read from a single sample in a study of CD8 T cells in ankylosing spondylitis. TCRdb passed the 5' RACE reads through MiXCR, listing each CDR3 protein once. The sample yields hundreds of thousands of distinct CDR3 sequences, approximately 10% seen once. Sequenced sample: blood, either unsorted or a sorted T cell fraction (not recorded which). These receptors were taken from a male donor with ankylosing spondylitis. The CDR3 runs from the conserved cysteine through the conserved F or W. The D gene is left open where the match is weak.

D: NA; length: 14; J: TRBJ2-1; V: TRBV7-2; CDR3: CASTLYPPYNEQFF
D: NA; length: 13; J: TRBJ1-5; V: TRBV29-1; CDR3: CSVADSDNQPQHF
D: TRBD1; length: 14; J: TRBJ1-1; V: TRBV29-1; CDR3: CSVEAGTGGREAFF
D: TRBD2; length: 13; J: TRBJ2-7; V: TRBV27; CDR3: CASQLIAGGEQYF
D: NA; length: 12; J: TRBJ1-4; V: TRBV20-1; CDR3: CSTSATNEKLFF
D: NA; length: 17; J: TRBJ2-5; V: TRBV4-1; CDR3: CASSQRPGGDGQETQYF
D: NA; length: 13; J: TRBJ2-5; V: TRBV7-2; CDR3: CASSWGQGGTQYF
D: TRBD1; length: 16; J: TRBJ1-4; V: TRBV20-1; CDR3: CSARDSRDSRGEKLFF
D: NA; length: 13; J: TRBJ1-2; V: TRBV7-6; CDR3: CASSARVNYGYTF
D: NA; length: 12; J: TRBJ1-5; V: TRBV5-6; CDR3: CASSGENQPQHF
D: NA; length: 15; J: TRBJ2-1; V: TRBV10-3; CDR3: CAISDPLANYNEQFF
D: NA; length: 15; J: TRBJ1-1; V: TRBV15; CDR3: CATSRVLWGNTEAFF
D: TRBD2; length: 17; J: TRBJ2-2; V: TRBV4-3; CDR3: CASSQGTSGRGTGELFF
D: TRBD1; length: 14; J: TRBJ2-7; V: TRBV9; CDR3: CASSASGGVYEQYF